A single sample gave rise to the 32 T cell receptor beta chains below, sequenced in a study of siplizumab effects on memory and regulatory T cells (dated by TCRdb to the late 2010s). The library was made by the immunoSEQ multiplex PCR assay. TCRdb mirrors the immuneACCESS table, restricted to in-frame sequences. Some clones are absent from its copies; in checked studies, under half trace to an unresolved V gene, and the reason for the others is unknown. This sample is represented by approximately 75,000 clones; about 92% of them were singletons. The ten most abundant clones make up about 4.5% of the sample. Sequenced: CD8+ T cells sorted from blood. The source is a human donor in good health.

This rearrangement joins TRBV9 to TRBJ1-6; 7 nucleotides align to TRBD1. The CDR3 is made up of 15 amino acids. V lost 5 bases to trimming and J lost 7 bases; unmatched junction nucleotides: 9. Germline CDR1 reads SGDLS; CDR2 reads YYNGEE. CDR3 region: CASSVGQAPNSPLHF. In nucleotides, the CDR3 is TGTGCCAGCAGTGTCGGACAGGCCCCGAATTCACCCCTCCACTTT.

The chain joins TRBV10-1 to TRBJ1-1; 10 bases line up with TRBD1. CDR1 WNHNN and CDR2 SYGVQD come from the germline V gene (reference sequence). J gave up 0 bases and V 6 bases, and 10 bases lay outside the gene matches. The CDR3 sequence is 17 residues long. The CDR3 nucleotides are TGCGCCAGCAGCCACGGGACAGGGGTGGACATGAACACTGAAGCTTTCTTT. Translated, it gives CASSHGTGVDMNTEAFF.

V gene TRBV7-9 combines with J gene TRBJ2-5; 9 nucleotides match TRBD2. This CDR3 has 18 residues. The germline V gene encodes CDR1 SEHNR and CDR2 FQNEAQ (reference sequence). J lost 7 bases, V lost 5 bases, and 20 bases had no gene match. The CDR3 DNA follows: TGTGCCAGCAGCCCCCCGGGGTCGTTAGCGGGGGCCCAACCGACCCAGTACTTC. Its protein product is CASSPPGSLAGAQPTQYF.

The chain uses TRBV4-3 and TRBJ2-3; possible D gene TRBD1, 5 bases. Trimming cost V 2 bases and J 5 bases, with 11 bases left between them. The CDR3 totals 14 residues. CDR1 is LGHNA and CDR2 is YSLEER in the germline V gene. CDR3 sequence (DNA): TGCGCCAGCAGCCAATTAGTGGGGCAAGATACGCAGTATTTT. It specifies CASSQLVGQDTQYF.

The chain uses TRBV2 and TRBJ1-1; unclear D gene. With 1 base removed from V and 0 bases from J, the gap between germline ends came to 6 bases. Germline V gene lookup returns CDR1 SNHLY and CDR2 FYNNEI. The CDR3 length is 14 residues. This CDR3 is CASSEDSLNTEAFF. CDR3 bases: TGTGCCAGCAGTGAAGACAGCCTGAACACTGAAGCTTTCTTT. Full variable domain (rest looked up from reference TRBV2 and TRBJ1-1): EPEVTQTPSHQVTQMGQEVILRCVPISNHLYFYWYRQILGQKVEFLVSFYNNEISEKSEIFDDQFSVERPDGSNFTLKIRSTKLEDSAMYFCASSEDSLNTEAFFGQGTRLTVV.

This clone appeared a single time. The chain combines TRBV5-4 with TRBJ1-3, with TRBD1 matching over 7 bases. With 4 bases clipped from V and 3 bases from J, the junction kept 1 base outside the gene matches. CDR1 is SGHNT and CDR2 is YYREEE in the germline V gene (reference sequence). CDR3 size: 13 residues. The CDR3 region is CASSQGGGNTIYF. The CDR3 DNA reads as TGTGCCAGCAGCCAGGGGGGTGGAAACACCATATATTTT. The whole variable domain, remainder taken from reference TRBV5-4 and TRBJ1-3, is ETGVTQSPTHLIKTRGQQVTLRCSSQSGHNTVSWYQQALGQGPQFIFQYYREEENGRGNFPPRFSGLQFPNYSSELNVNALELDDSALYLCASSQGGGNTIYFGEGSWLTVV.

The rearrangement uses TRBV4-1 and TRBJ1-1; D is undetermined. V gave up 2 bases and J gave up 3 bases, with 13 bases separating them. Germline CDR1 and CDR2: MGHRA and YSYEKL. This CDR3 region has 15 residues. The chain's CDR3 is CASSQPPGVDTEAFF. In nucleotides, the CDR3 is TGCGCCAGCAGCCAACCGCCCGGGGTGGACACTGAAGCTTTCTTT.

The V call is TRBV4-1, the J call TRBJ2-1; 8 bases are a match to TRBD2. V trimming: 4 bases; J trimming: 0 bases; junction bases outside the gene matches: 5. This CDR3 comprises 16 residues. Germline lookup yields CDR1 MGHRA and CDR2 YSYEKL. For the CDR3, the DNA is TGCGCCAGCAGCCGAAGCGGGGGCGACTCCTACAATGAGCAGTTCTTC. Its translation: CASSRSGGDSYNEQFF.

The gene calls are TRBV5-1 and TRBJ2-7, with a tentative D call TRBD1 (7 bases). V shed 2 bases and J shed 4 bases, with 13 bases lying between them. CDR1 SGHRS and CDR2 YFSETQ come from the germline V gene. This CDR3 has 14 residues. For the CDR3, the DNA is TGCGCCAGCAGCTTCGGAGGGGGCGTTTACGAGCAGTACTTC. Translated, it gives CASSFGGGVYEQYF.

This clone showed up just once. The V gene is TRBV6-1, the J gene TRBJ2-1; D perhaps matches TRBD1 (6 bases). V was shortened by 7 bases and J by 3 bases, with 16 bases between the two germline ends. Per germline, CDR1 MNHNS and CDR2 SASEGT. There are 15 residues in the CDR3. The CDR3 DNA sequence: TGTGCCAGCACCCCAGGGGATCGGAACTACAATGAGCAGTTCTTC. The encoded protein is CASTPGDRNYNEQFF.

V gene TRBV7-8 combines with J gene TRBJ1-2, with 7 bases fitting TRBD1. Germline CDR1 is SGHVS and CDR2 is FQNEAQ. The CDR3 has 15 amino acids. V dropped 3 bases and J dropped 4; count of bases not matched to a gene: 8. CDR3 loop: CASSFTEGGRYGYTF. The CDR3 nucleotides are TGTGCCAGCAGCTTCACCGAAGGGGGCCGCTATGGCTACACCTTC.

CDR3 nucleotide sequence: TGTGCCAGCAGTTTGGGGACAGAACATCAGCCCCAGCATTTT. It translates to CASSLGTEHQPQHF. The rearrangement uses TRBV27 and TRBJ1-5; TRBD1 aligns across 7 bases. This CDR3 region has 14 residues. Trimming at V came to 3 bases and at J to 5 bases, leaving 4 bases not matched to a gene. Germline values: CDR1 MNHEY, CDR2 SMNVEV (reference sequence).

This chain uses TRBV28 with TRBJ2-7; D gene unclear. Germline V gives CDR1 MDHEN, CDR2 SYDVKM. V was pared by 5 bases and J by 4 bases, with 21 bases between. This CDR3 is 16 amino acids long. CDR3 nucleotides: TGTGCCAGCAGTACAACCCTCCGCGGTCTCGGGTACGAGCAGTACTTC. Translating it yields CASSTTLRGLGYEQYF.

The rearrangement uses TRBV27 and TRBJ2-3; D is undetermined. Germline CDR1 and CDR2: MNHEY and SMNVEV (reference sequence). The V end was cut by 2 bases, the J end by 6 bases, with 3 bases between. The CDR3 consists of 11 residues. The CDR3 DNA sequence: TGTGCCAGCAGTTTAGGGGATACGCAGTATTTT. Translating it yields CASSLGDTQYF.

The V gene is TRBV5-4, the J gene TRBJ2-7, with TRBD2 identical over 14 bases. This CDR3 is built from 15 residues. Germline V gene lookup returns CDR1 SGHNT and CDR2 YYREEE (reference sequence). The trim removed 2 bases at V and 4 bases at J, leaving 2 bases unmatched. The CDR3 spells CASSLGLAGGYEQYF. DNA for the CDR3: TGTGCCAGCAGCTTAGGACTAGCGGGGGGATACGAGCAGTACTTC.

Only a few counts were recorded for this clone. V gene TRBV7-6 combines with J gene TRBJ2-2, with unresolved D. CDR3 length: 12 amino acids. V gave up 3 bases and J gave up 4 bases, with 3 bases separating them. From germline, CDR1 is SGHVS and CDR2 FNYEAQ. The CDR3 nucleotides are TGTGCCAGCAGCTTCGGCACCGGGGAGCTGTTTTTT. Translation: CASSFGTGELFF.

The chain carries TRBV5-5 and TRBJ2-7; 10 nucleotides match TRBD1. Unmatched junction bases numbered 7, after V lost 4 bases and J lost 6 bases. CDR1 and CDR2 (germline): SGHKS, YYEKEE (reference sequence). The CDR3 length is 14 residues. The CDR3 coding sequence is TGTGCCAGCAGCGTATGGACAGGGGGACCCGAGCAGTACTTC. This translates into CASSVWTGGPEQYF.

The chain employs TRBV4-2 and TRBJ2-7, with D maybe TRBD2 (6 bases). Germline V CDR1 and CDR2: LGHNA, YNFKEQ. Trimming shortened V by 1 base and J by 2 bases, and 6 bases separated the two germline ends. The CDR3 has 13 amino acids. The CDR3 region is CASSQGGAYEQYF. The CDR3 nucleotides are TGTGCCAGCAGCCAAGGCGGGGCCTACGAGCAGTACTTC.

The J gene is TRBJ2-2, the V gene TRBV7-6; D not certain. Trimming pared 4 bases from V and 2 bases from J, leaving 2 bases between. This CDR3 is 12 amino acids long. Germline V CDR1 and CDR2: SGHVS, FNYEAQ. The CDR3 loop is CASSSNTGELFF. The CDR3 nucleotides are TGTGCCAGCAGCTCCAACACCGGGGAGCTGTTTTTT.

Written as DNA, the CDR3 is TGTGCCTGGAGTCCGGGACAGGTTAGCAATCAGCCCCAGCATTTT. It specifies CAWSPGQVSNQPQHF. The rearrangement joins TRBV30 to TRBJ1-5; 8 bases are a match to TRBD1. V trimming: 2 bases; J trimming: 0 bases; junction bases outside the gene matches: 3. Per germline, CDR1 GTSNPN and CDR2 SVGIG (reference sequence). This CDR3 is 15 amino acids long.

The gene calls are TRBV29-1 and TRBJ1-3, with D unclear. This CDR3 region has 11 residues. The V end lost 2 bases, the J end lost 8 bases, and 7 bases lay between the germline ends. The V gene's germline CDR1 is SQVTM and CDR2 ANQGSEA. The CDR3 loop reads CSVEWLDTIYF. For the CDR3, the DNA is TGCAGCGTTGAATGGCTGGACACCATATATTTT.

This clone was counted a few times. The gene calls are TRBV4-1 and TRBJ1-6; a weak D match, TRBD1 (6 bases). CDR3 size: 13 residues. Germline assignment: CDR1 MGHRA and CDR2 YSYEKL. Trimming took 8 bases from V and 10 from J, leaving 15 bases between them. The CDR3 region is CASSAGTRSPLHF. In nucleotides, the CDR3 is TGCGCCAGCTCGGCAGGGACAAGATCACCCCTCCACTTT.

The rearrangement joins TRBV2 to TRBJ1-1; weak D call: TRBD1 (5 bases). The V end lost 6 bases, the J end lost 5 bases, and 13 bases lay between the germline ends. The CDR3 has 13 amino acids. CDR1 is SNHLY and CDR2 is FYNNEI in the germline V gene. The CDR3 spells CASSPYGGTEAFF. CDR3 nucleotide sequence: TGTGCCAGCAGCCCCTATGGGGGGACTGAAGCTTTCTTT.

For the CDR3, the DNA is TGTGCCATCACTTCGGACTGGTTGGAAGACACCATATATTTT. Its translation is CAITSDWLEDTIYF. The chain links TRBV6-1 to TRBJ1-3; D is ambiguous. This CDR3 has 14 residues. The V end was cut by 10 bases, the J end by 8 bases, with 21 bases between. Germline assignment: CDR1 MNHNS and CDR2 SASEGT.

This clone was recorded only once. The rearrangement links TRBV4-3 to TRBJ2-7; 7 positions match TRBD1. The CDR3 loop spans 14 amino acids. Germline trimming cut 4 bases from V and 3 bases from J; bases unmatched to any gene: 6. CDR1 is LGHNA and CDR2 is YSLEER in the germline V gene. The CDR3 loop is CASSPGAGGYEQYF. The CDR3, as DNA: TGCGCCAGCAGCCCAGGAGCAGGGGGCTACGAGCAGTACTTC.

The genes are TRBV19 and TRBJ1-2, with D unclear. V was shortened by 7 bases and J by 4 bases, with 19 bases between the two germline ends. The CDR3 consists of 15 residues. CDR1 is LNHDA and CDR2 is SQIVND in the germline V gene (reference sequence). CDR3 in amino acids: CASTPTARGSYGYTF. The CDR3 region has the DNA TGTGCCAGTACCCCCACCGCCCGGGGAAGCTATGGCTACACCTTC.

The gene calls are TRBV27 and TRBJ1-1; possibly TRBD1 for D (6 bases). Germline V gene sequence: CDR1 MNHEY, CDR2 SMNVEV (reference sequence). V was clipped by 0 bases and J by 4 bases, with 9 bases between them. The length of the CDR3 is 14 residues. The DNA for the CDR3 is TGTGCCAGCAGTTTATCAGGGGGACTCACTGAAGCTTTCTTT. It encodes CASSLSGGLTEAFF.

The chain is built from TRBV9 and TRBJ2-7; no reliable D call. V was trimmed by 3 bases and J by 0 bases, leaving 4 bases between them. There are 12 residues in the CDR3. Germline V gene lookup returns CDR1 SGDLS and CDR2 YYNGEE. The CDR3 bases are TGTGCCAGCAGCGGGGACTCCTACGAGCAGTACTTC. Translation: CASSGDSYEQYF.

The rearrangement joins TRBV28 to TRBJ2-1; D tentatively reads TRBD1 or TRBD2 (5 bases each). From germline, CDR1 is MDHEN and CDR2 SYDVKM. This CDR3 is built from 16 residues. The germline V and J ends were trimmed by 3 bases and 5 bases, with 17 bases remaining between them. CDR3 DNA: TGTGCCAGCAGTTTGGATCTTGCAGGGACGGACAATGAGCAGTTCTTC. It yields the protein CASSLDLAGTDNEQFF.

This chain links TRBV7-9 with TRBJ2-7, with TRBD2 identical over 11 bases. From germline, CDR1 is SEHNR and CDR2 FQNEAQ (reference sequence). V lost 5 bases, J lost 7 bases, and 19 bases stayed unmatched. The CDR3 is 18 amino acids. CDR3: CASSTRLAGPPQSREQYF. In DNA form, the CDR3 reads TGTGCCAGCAGCACAAGACTAGCGGGGCCGCCGCAGTCGAGAGAGCAGTACTTC.

The V gene is TRBV9, the J gene TRBJ2-2; a weak D match, TRBD1 (5 bases). CDR3 length: 14 residues. V was trimmed by 2 bases and J by 4 bases, leaving 9 bases between them. Germline-derived CDR1 and CDR2 are SGDLS and YYNGEE. CDR3 sequence (DNA): TGTGCCAGCAGCGTTCCCGACAGCACCGGGGAGCTGTTTTTT. This sequence encodes CASSVPDSTGELFF.

The rearrangement uses TRBV19 and TRBJ1-2, with D unclear. The CDR3 sequence is 13 residues long. The V gene lost 5 bases and the J gene lost 4 bases, with 11 bases spanning the gap. Germline V gene sequence: CDR1 LNHDA, CDR2 SQIVND (reference sequence). CDR3 in amino acids: CASSPNSFYGYTF. CDR3 bases: TGTGCCAGTAGTCCGAACAGCTTCTATGGCTACACCTTC.